This T cell receptor (beta chain) was sequenced during a study of T cell changes during pregnancy in multiple sclerosis. Assay used: immunoSEQ multiplex PCR; TCRdb lists only in-frame clones, some missing. This sample has around 50,000 clones, with approximately 91% found just once. Germline loops: CDR1 SGHAT, CDR2 FQNNGV. This CDR3 region has 16 residues. Germline trimming cut 3 bases from V and 2 bases from J; bases unmatched to any gene: 9. The input for sequencing was CD4+ T cells from peripheral blood mononuclear cells, taken after pregnancy. This receptor was identified in a female donor in good health, enrolled as a control in a pregnancy study. V gene TRBV11-2 combines with J gene TRBJ1-2; 7 bases agree with TRBD1. The CDR3 region is CASSFSSSGGNYGYTF. CDR3 coding DNA: TGTGCCAGCAGCTTCAGTAGCTCAGGGGGGAACTATGGCTACACCTTC.